These 32 T cell receptor beta chains share one sample of origin, sequenced in a study of T cells in Graves' hyperthyroidism and ophthalmopathy. The CDR3 regions of TCR beta were amplified from RNA transcripts. HTBI primers were the set used in a first-round RT-PCR of the TCR CDR3. TCRdb reprocessed the multiplex PCR reads with MiXCR, giving one entry per CDR3 protein. The sample lists 500,000 to 700,000 distinct CDR3 sequences, approximately 15% occurring once. Sequencing input: blood. Source of these receptors: a woman aged 18-29 years with Graves' hyperthyroidism.

This clonotype was counted a few times. The CDR3 region is CASSPLYGGPTDTQYF. CDR3 nucleotide sequence: TGCGCCAGCAGCCCTTTGTATGGGGGGCCCACAGATACGCAGTATTTT. This chain connects TRBV5-1 to TRBJ2-3; either TRBD1 or TRBD2 may fit D (6 bases each). V was cut by 4 bases and J by 2 bases, with 17 bases left in between. CDR3 size: 16 residues. Germline assignment: CDR1 SGHRS and CDR2 YFSETQ.

This clonotype was seen a handful of times. The chain joins TRBV2 to TRBJ1-3; no clear D. The CDR3 sequence is 12 residues long. The germline V gene has CDR1 SNHLY and CDR2 FYNNEI. With 7 bases removed from V and 2 bases from J, the gap between germline ends came to 6 bases. The DNA of the CDR3 is TGTGCCAGCAAAACAGCTGGAAACACCATATATTTT. Translating gives CASKTAGNTIYF.

This rearrangement joins TRBV12-3 or TRBV12-4 to TRBJ2-6; TRBD1 matches 7 bases. The CDR3 sequence is 15 residues long. The V segment lost 4 bases and the J segment 2 bases; nucleotides outside the gene matches: 2. CDR3 residues: CASSYTGAGANVLTF. In DNA, the CDR3 is TGTGCCAGCAGTTATACAGGGGCTGGGGCCAACGTCCTGACTTTC.

This clonotype was recorded many times. The V gene is TRBV27, the J gene TRBJ2-5; a possible D gene is TRBD2 (5 bases). CDR1 and CDR2 from the germline V gene are MNHEY and SMNVEV (reference sequence). The CDR3 has 15 residues. V was trimmed by 0 bases and J by 2 bases, leaving 10 bases between them. CDR3: CASSLSAWTQETQYF. The CDR3 DNA reads TGTGCCAGCAGTTTATCGGCCTGGACTCAAGAGACCCAGTACTTC.

This clonotype was recorded many times. This chain joins TRBV3-1 and TRBJ1-1, with D perhaps matching TRBD1 (6 bases). Germline V gives CDR1 LGHDT, CDR2 YNNKEL (reference sequence). The CDR3 contains 12 residues. V lost 4 bases, J lost 4 bases, and 7 bases lay in between. The CDR3 DNA reads as TGTGCCAGCAGCCGGGACATCACTGAAGCTTTCTTT. Protein sequence: CASSRDITEAFF.

This clonotype was seen at least ten times. This chain joins TRBV9 and TRBJ1-1; D unresolved. CDR3 size: 15 residues. Trimming cost V 4 bases and J 3 bases, with 16 bases left between them. The V gene's germline CDR1 is SGDLS and CDR2 YYNGEE. CDR3 in DNA: TGTGCCAGCAGCACCCGTCAGGTGGTGGACACTGAAGCTTTCTTT. Its translation is CASSTRQVVDTEAFF.

This clonotype was seen just once. The chain joins TRBV29-1 to TRBJ2-3; no definite D call. The germline V gene has CDR1 SQVTM and CDR2 ANQGSEA. The CDR3 is 14 residues long. Trimming took off 2 bases at V and 6 bases at J, with 15 bases between the two ends. CDR3 protein: CSVETSDIGDTQYF. DNA of the CDR3: TGCAGCGTTGAAACATCAGACATAGGGGATACGCAGTATTTT.

In this sample, this clonotype turned up a few times. The chain is built from TRBV10-3 and TRBJ1-6; maybe TRBD1 (6 bases). V lost 0 bases and J 10 bases, leaving 16 bases between the germline ends. The germline gives CDR1 ENHRY, CDR2 SYGVKD. The CDR3 sequence is 16 residues long. The CDR3 reads CAISESNGGLQSPLHF. The CDR3 DNA reads as TGTGCCATCAGTGAGTCGAACGGGGGGCTTCAATCACCCCTCCACTTT.

This clonotype was seen more than once but under ten times. The chain links TRBV19 to TRBJ2-3, with 9 bases that match TRBD2. Losses at the gene ends were 4 bases for V and 4 bases for J; bases not matched to a gene: 6. The CDR3 length is 15 residues. The germline gives CDR1 LNHDA, CDR2 SQIVND (reference sequence). Written as DNA, the CDR3 is TGTGCCAGTAGTAGACAGCGGGAGGCGTCAGATACGCAGTATTTT. Encoded protein: CASSRQREASDTQYF. Based on the CDR3 plus reference TRBV19 and TRBJ2-3, the full variable domain is DGGITQSPKYLFRKEGQNVTLSCEQNLNHDAMYWYRQDPGQGLRLIYYSQIVNDFQKGDIAEGYSVSREKKESFPLTVTSAQKNPTAFYLCASSRQREASDTQYFGPGTRLTVL.

This clonotype was recorded a few times. The V call is TRBV9, the J call TRBJ1-5, with D possibly being TRBD1 (6 bases). Germline assignment: CDR1 SGDLS and CDR2 YYNGEE. The length of the CDR3 is 15 residues. Deletions cut 3 bases from V and 6 bases from J, with 16 bases between. The CDR3 spells CASSEGGGDAQPQHF. As DNA, the CDR3 is TGTGCCAGCAGCGAGGGGGGGGGGGATGCTCAGCCCCAGCATTTT.

In this sample, this clonotype turned up a few times. The chain carries TRBV5-8 and TRBJ1-2, with no clear D. The germline CDR1 and CDR2 sequences are SGHTS and YDEGEE. Deletions cut 4 bases from V and 3 bases from J, with 19 bases between. The CDR3 contains 16 residues. CDR3: CASSPGPPGPDYGYTF. The CDR3 DNA sequence: TGTGCCAGCAGCCCGGGCCCCCCTGGACCGGACTATGGCTACACCTTC.

This clonotype was seen a handful of times. V gene TRBV6-1 combines with J gene TRBJ2-7; 8 bases fit TRBD2. The germline gives CDR1 MNHNS, CDR2 SASEGT. The J segment lost 6 bases and the V segment lost 6 bases, leaving 4 bases of the junction unmatched. This CDR3 contains 12 residues. The DNA of the CDR3 is TGTGCCAGCAGAGGACTAGCTGGCGAGCAGTACTTC. Residues: CASRGLAGEQYF.

This clonotype was found a few times. The gene calls are TRBV28 and TRBJ1-2; maybe TRBD1 (6 bases). Germline CDR1 MDHEN, CDR2 SYDVKM. This CDR3 region has 14 residues. Trimming shortened V by 8 bases and J by 3 bases, and 16 bases separated the two germline ends. The DNA for the CDR3 is TGTGCCAGCTCAACTTGGGGGCTATACTATGGCTACACCTTC. Protein product: CASSTWGLYYGYTF.

The V gene is TRBV25-1, the J gene TRBJ2-5, with 8 bases fitting TRBD1. The CDR3 is 14 residues long. V lost 3 bases and J lost 5; bases outside the gene matches: 5. Germline V CDR1 and CDR2: MGHDK, SYGVNS. The CDR3 reads CASSDPGGRETQYF. The CDR3 bases are TGTGCCAGCAGTGATCCAGGGGGCAGGGAGACCCAGTACTTC. Full variable domain (rest looked up from reference TRBV25-1 and TRBJ2-5): EADIYQTPRYLVIGTGKKITLECSQTMGHDKMYWYQQDPGMELHLIHYSYGVNSTEKGDLSSESTVSRIRTEHFPLTLESARPSHTSQYLCASSDPGGRETQYFGPGTRLLVL.

This clonotype has ten or more counts. The chain uses TRBV29-1 and TRBJ1-1; no firm D call. Trimming left V 1 base short and J 1 base short, with 4 bases between. Germline CDR1 SQVTM, CDR2 ANQGSEA. The CDR3 is made up of 12 amino acids. The CDR3 region has the DNA TGCAGCGTTGAAGCGGGGAACACTGAAGCTTTCTTT. Translation: CSVEAGNTEAFF.

The sample holds many counts of this clonotype. CDR3 in DNA: TGTGCCAGCAGTTTGGGGGGGCTGCTGGAGACCCAGTACTTC. This codes for CASSLGGLLETQYF. This chain links TRBV28 with TRBJ2-5; tentatively, D is TRBD2 (7 bases). CDR1 MDHEN and CDR2 SYDVKM come from the germline V gene. With 3 bases removed from V and 5 bases from J, the gap between germline ends came to 13 bases. This CDR3 comprises 14 residues.

The V call is TRBV7-9, the J call TRBJ2-7; possible D gene TRBD2, 5 bases. The CDR3 is 16 amino acids. The V and J ends lost 1 base and 4 bases respectively, with 17 bases between them. CDR1 is SEHNR and CDR2 is FQNEAQ in the germline V gene (reference sequence). The CDR3 bases are TGTGCCAGCAGCTTAGGAGAGGCGGGTCTTCGGTACGAGCAGTACTTC. Translating gives CASSLGEAGLRYEQYF.

About this clonotype itself: This may stem from a read error, because a much larger clone lies one nucleotide away. V usage is TRBV7-2 and J usage is TRBJ2-3; TRBD2 might be the D (7 bases). The CDR3 extends over 15 amino acids. With 6 bases removed from V and 8 bases from J, the gap between germline ends came to 21 bases. Germline CDR1 is SGHTA and CDR2 is FQGNSA. CDR3 protein: CASSSARGGGRTQYF. The DNA for the CDR3 is TGTGCCAGCAGTTCCGCAAGGGGGGGGGGTCGTACGCAGTATTTT.

This clonotype was counted a few times. The chain couples TRBV3-1 to TRBJ1-1; D perhaps matches TRBD1 (6 bases). Trimming took 4 bases from V and 8 from J, leaving 14 bases between them. The germline V gene has CDR1 LGHDT and CDR2 YNNKEL (reference sequence). The CDR3 sequence is 13 residues long. The DNA for the CDR3 is TGTGCCAGCAGCCGTATAGGAGGGGGAGAAGCTTTCTTT. Protein product: CASSRIGGGEAFF.

V is TRBV4-3 and J is TRBJ2-5; 7 bases are shared with TRBD2. V lost 4 bases and J lost 7; bases outside the gene matches: 9. This CDR3 has 14 amino acids. CDR1 LGHNA and CDR2 YSLEER come from the germline V gene. CDR3: CASSPNRREGTQYF. CDR3 DNA: TGCGCCAGCAGCCCAAACCGGAGGGAGGGGACCCAGTACTTC.

There are many counts of this clonotype. The chain couples TRBV6-1 to TRBJ2-3; D unclear. Trimming stripped 5 bases from V and 0 bases from J, with 21 bases between. The CDR3 spans 18 residues. Germline lookup yields CDR1 MNHNS and CDR2 SASEGT. The CDR3 nucleotides are TGTGCCAGCAGTTATGTGTGGCCGTCATTCATTAGCACAGATACGCAGTATTTT. It specifies CASSYVWPSFISTDTQYF.

This clonotype was counted a few times. This sequence joins TRBV19 and TRBJ1-6; TRBD1 matches at 8 bases. The CDR3 runs 17 residues. Losses at the gene ends were 5 bases for V and 0 bases for J; bases not matched to a gene: 6. Germline V gene data show CDR1 as LNHDA and CDR2 as SQIVND (reference sequence). This CDR3 is CASSERQGSSYNSPLHF. The CDR3 DNA reads as TGTGCCAGTAGTGAGAGACAGGGGAGCTCCTATAATTCACCCCTCCACTTT.

Many counts were recorded for this clonotype. The chain links TRBV29-1 to TRBJ1-1; no reliable D call. CDR1 SQVTM and CDR2 ANQGSEA come from the germline V gene. V was shortened by 7 bases and J by 1 base, with 10 bases between the two germline ends. There are 12 residues in the CDR3. The CDR3 nucleotides are TGCAGCGGAGGACGGAGGAACACTGAAGCTTTCTTT. Translation gives CSGGRRNTEAFF.

This clonotype was detected many times. V usage is TRBV28 and J usage is TRBJ2-1, with TRBD2 matching over 7 bases. The V segment lost 3 bases and the J segment 6 bases; nucleotides outside the gene matches: 8. The germline CDR1 and CDR2 sequences are MDHEN and SYDVKM. This CDR3 spans 15 amino acids. The DNA for the CDR3 is TGTGCCAGCAGTTTTGGCGGACTAGTGGGCAATGAGCAGTTCTTC. Translating gives CASSFGGLVGNEQFF.

This clonotype was found a few times. DNA for the CDR3: TGTGCCATCGGACTAGCGGGAGCCTACGAGCAGTACTTC. It yields the protein CAIGLAGAYEQYF. The gene calls are TRBV6-1 and TRBJ2-7, with TRBD2 matching 13 bases. The CDR3 spans 13 residues. The germline gives CDR1 MNHNS, CDR2 SASEGT. V lost 10 bases to trimming and J lost 2 bases; unmatched junction nucleotides: 2.

The J gene is TRBJ2-3, the V gene TRBV19; D might be TRBD1 (6 bases). The germline V and J ends were trimmed by 6 bases and 0 bases, with 13 bases remaining between them. The CDR3 covers 15 residues. Germline assignment: CDR1 LNHDA and CDR2 SQIVND (reference sequence). CDR3 amino acids: CASRPTGPSTDTQYF. The CDR3 coding sequence is TGTGCCAGTAGACCCACAGGGCCAAGCACAGATACGCAGTATTTT. The variable domain in full, with the rest retrieved from reference TRBV19 and TRBJ2-3, is DGGITQSPKYLFRKEGQNVTLSCEQNLNHDAMYWYRQDPGQGLRLIYYSQIVNDFQKGDIAEGYSVSREKKESFPLTVTSAQKNPTAFYLCASRPTGPSTDTQYFGPGTRLTVL.

The chain carries TRBV18 and TRBJ1-4; a weak D match, TRBD1 (6 bases). CDR3 length: 13 amino acids. The germline V gene encodes CDR1 KGHSH and CDR2 LQKENI. V shed 4 bases and J shed 7 bases, with 10 bases lying between them. CDR3: CASSQKDSEKLFF. The CDR3 DNA reads as TGTGCCAGCTCACAAAAGGACAGTGAAAAACTGTTTTTT.

This clonotype was detected ten times or more. The V gene is TRBV20-1, the J gene TRBJ2-7; no definite D call. The CDR3 extends over 13 amino acids. From germline, CDR1 is DFQATT and CDR2 SNEGSKA (reference sequence). V lost 0 bases and J 3 bases, leaving 9 bases between the germline ends. In DNA form, the CDR3 reads TGCAGTGCTAGAGATCGTAGTCTCTACGAGCAGTACTTC. Protein product: CSARDRSLYEQYF.

V and J are TRBV20-1 and TRBJ2-1; D ambiguous. Germline values: CDR1 DFQATT, CDR2 SNEGSKA (reference sequence). CDR3 length: 14 amino acids. The V and J ends lost 5 bases and 7 bases respectively, with 18 bases between them. CDR3 nucleotide sequence: TGCAGTGCTCCGCGGCGGCTAGGTCGGAATGAGCAGTTCTTC. Translated, it gives CSAPRRLGRNEQFF.

The V gene is TRBV19, the J gene TRBJ1-1, with 8 bases fitting TRBD1. Germline CDR1 LNHDA, CDR2 SQIVND (reference sequence). The CDR3 spans 15 residues. V shed 3 bases, J shed 3 bases, and the junction held 6 bases outside the gene matches. In DNA, the CDR3 is TGTGCCAGTAGTATTTCGTTCAGGGGGCACACTGAAGCTTTCTTT. It specifies CASSISFRGHTEAFF.

This clonotype was found a few times. The chain recombines TRBV3-1 with TRBJ2-7; 7 bases agree with TRBD1. CDR1 and CDR2 from the germline V gene are LGHDT and YNNKEL (reference sequence). The CDR3 contains 14 residues. With V trimmed by 1 base and J by 9 bases, 9 bases remained unmatched. This CDR3 is CASSQGGQRKGQYF. The CDR3 region has the DNA TGTGCCAGCAGCCAAGGGGGACAGAGAAAAGGGCAGTACTTC.

To note about this clonotype: A much larger clone sits a single nucleotide away, making a read error possible. The V and J genes are TRBV7-2 and TRBJ2-5; D ambiguous. Germline V gives CDR1 SGHTA, CDR2 FQGNSA. The V gene lost 6 bases and the J gene lost 7 bases, with 12 bases spanning the gap. There are 12 residues in the CDR3. CDR3 protein: CASSYSPSTQYF. The DNA of the CDR3 is TGTGCCAGCAGTTATTCCCCCTCGACCCAGTACTTC.